This TCR beta chain was captured by sequencing in a study of radiotherapy plus CTLA-4 blockade in lung cancer. About the research overall: Among all patients, 18% showed objective responses, while 30% to 35% had disease control.

Chemo-refractory metastatic non-small-cell lung cancer patients underwent focal radiation alongside CTLA-4 blockade with ipilimumab. Comments on this clone: As yet, its antigen is unknown.

Study-level findings and limits: Clones of tumor-derived TCRs expanded in blood after radiotherapy plus ipilimumab. Early shifts in blood T cell clones, with interferon-beta, reportedly predicted response best.

The repertoire was sequenced with immunoSEQ multiplex PCR; TCRdb's copy has only in-frame clones and lacks some. The table includes some 30,000 clones, approximately 75% detected once. The clonotype comes from a human donor with non-small cell lung cancer that progressed on radiotherapy plus ipilimumab. The material sequenced was peripheral blood, taken from a patient treated with radiotherapy plus ipilimumab.

The CDR3 DNA is TGTGCCAGCAGGACGGGACTAGCGTCGAACACCGGGGAGCTGTTTTTT. Translation: CASRTGLASNTGELFF. The J gene is TRBJ2-2, the V gene TRBV9; 10 bases line up with TRBD2. Germline lookup yields CDR1 SGDLS and CDR2 YYNGEE. The CDR3 runs to 16 residues. With 5 bases clipped from V and 0 bases from J, the junction kept 4 bases outside the gene matches.